These 30 T cell receptor beta chains were all obtained from the same sample, sequenced in a study of cytomegalovirus exposure and HLA in healthy donors. Profiled with immunoSEQ multiplex PCR; TCRdb holds only in-frame clones, not every one. The table has 100,000 to 150,000 clones, about 87% seen once. The source material was PBMCs. Receptors were obtained from a man aged 18 to 35 in good health and CMV-seronegative.

This clone was observed once. The gene calls are TRBV28 and TRBJ2-3, with TRBD1 matching over 7 bases. This CDR3 has 15 amino acids. Germline V CDR1 and CDR2: MDHEN, SYDVKM. Trimming removed 5 bases from V and 2 bases from J; junction bases left unmatched: 7. The CDR3 DNA follows: TGTGCCAGCAGTGACCCCGGGACAGCCACAGATACGCAGTATTTT. Protein: CASSDPGTATDTQYF.

The gene calls are TRBV28 and TRBJ1-6; no firm D call. Germline-derived CDR1 and CDR2 are MDHEN and SYDVKM. The V gene lost 1 base and the J gene lost 9 bases, with 10 bases spanning the gap. This CDR3 region has 14 residues. Written as DNA, the CDR3 is TGTGCCAGCAGTTTATACGCACGAGTTTCACCCCTCCACTTT. This sequence encodes CASSLYARVSPLHF.

The chain combines TRBV6-4 with TRBJ2-3, with D tentatively TRBD1 (6 bases). V lost 3 bases, J lost 5 bases, and 12 bases lay in between. This CDR3 has 14 residues. The V gene's germline CDR1 is MRHNA and CDR2 SNTAGT. The CDR3 DNA follows: TGTGCCAGCAGTGAGGACAGAGGTGGAGATACGCAGTATTTT. Its translation: CASSEDRGGDTQYF.

The V gene is TRBV7-8, the J gene TRBJ2-3; no definite D call. V was clipped by 1 base and J by 4 bases, with 9 bases between them. Germline CDR1 is SGHVS and CDR2 is FQNEAQ. CDR3 length equals 14 residues. The CDR3 sequence is CASSLVSRADTQYF. As DNA, the CDR3 is TGTGCCAGCAGCTTAGTGTCCCGCGCAGATACGCAGTATTTT.

This sequence joins TRBV5-6 and TRBJ1-5, with 7 nucleotides matching TRBD1. Looked up from germline, CDR1 is SGHDT and CDR2 is YYEEEE. This CDR3 has 15 amino acids. The trim removed 4 bases at V and 0 bases at J, leaving 4 bases unmatched. CDR3 in amino acids: CASSMGQLSNQPQHF. DNA of the CDR3: TGTGCCAGCAGCATGGGACAGCTTAGCAATCAGCCCCAGCATTTT.

This chain uses TRBV27 with TRBJ2-1; 9 bases are a match to TRBD1. CDR3 length equals 16 residues. Trimming at V came to 6 bases and at J to 7 bases, leaving 13 bases not matched to a gene. Germline V gene sequence: CDR1 MNHEY, CDR2 SMNVEV (reference sequence). This CDR3 reads CASSVQGAIPMNEQFF. The CDR3, as DNA: TGTGCCAGCAGCGTACAGGGGGCCATCCCTATGAATGAGCAGTTCTTC.

The chain uses TRBV5-1 and TRBJ1-1; 8 bases map to TRBD1. Germline V gene lookup returns CDR1 SGHRS and CDR2 YFSETQ. The CDR3 sequence is 13 residues long. The V and J ends lost 3 bases and 4 bases, in that order; junction bases with no gene match: 2. The CDR3 loop is CASSSRGLTEAFF. CDR3 in DNA: TGCGCCAGCAGCTCCAGGGGGCTCACTGAAGCTTTCTTT.

This rearrangement joins TRBV7-2 to TRBJ1-5, with D tentatively TRBD1 (5 bases). This CDR3 region has 15 residues. V gave up 6 bases and J gave up 4 bases, with 16 bases separating them. Germline V CDR1 and CDR2: SGHTA, FQGNSA. CDR3 region: CASRDSFGLNQPQHF. DNA of the CDR3: TGTGCCAGCAGAGACAGCTTCGGCCTAAATCAGCCCCAGCATTTT.

The chain joins TRBV5-3 to TRBJ2-3; 12 positions agree with TRBD2. TRBV5-3 is treated as an ORF (open reading frame) with a function not yet certain. V lost 6 bases and J lost 0; bases outside the gene matches: 11. This CDR3 spans 18 amino acids. The CDR3 DNA reads TGTGCCAGAATCCTCGGACTAGCGGGATACGCTAGCACAGATACGCAGTATTTT. This encodes CARILGLAGYASTDTQYF.

The chain has TRBV2 and TRBJ2-2; maybe TRBD2 (5 bases). The CDR3 length is 15 residues. CDR1 and CDR2 from the germline V gene are SNHLY and FYNNEI. V gave up 4 bases and J gave up 7 bases, with 16 bases separating them. The DNA for the CDR3 is TGTGCCAGCAGTGTCCGGGGTATATCGCACGGGGAGCTGTTTTTT. Translated, it gives CASSVRGISHGELFF.

The genes are TRBV7-2 and TRBJ1-2; tentative D call: TRBD1 (5 bases). The CDR3 loop spans 15 amino acids. The V gene lost 5 bases and the J gene lost 2 bases, with 15 bases spanning the gap. Germline V lookup: CDR1 SGHTA, CDR2 FQGNSA. CDR3 sequence reads: CASSPSGDRNYGYTF. In DNA, the CDR3 is TGTGCCAGCAGCCCTAGCGGAGACAGAAACTATGGCTACACCTTC.

In its sample, this clone was seen a few times. The chain combines TRBV27 with TRBJ1-2, with 9 bases identical to TRBD1. V was clipped by 6 bases and J by 4 bases; unmatched bases: 6. In germline, CDR1 is MNHEY, CDR2 SMNVEV (reference sequence). CDR3 length equals 14 residues. In DNA form, the CDR3 reads TGTGCCAGCAGCCCGGGACAGGGAATCTATGGCTACACCTTC. Protein product: CASSPGQGIYGYTF.

This clone was observed a single time. This chain joins TRBV10-2 and TRBJ2-3; D call uncertain. Per the germline V gene, CDR1 is WSHSY and CDR2 is SAAADI. V lost 3 bases and J lost 0, with 10 bases in between. CDR3 length equals 15 residues. CDR3 coding DNA: TGCGCCAGCAGTGAACACTCGACTAGCACAGATACGCAGTATTTT. As protein: CASSEHSTSTDTQYF.

The rearrangement uses TRBV6-6 and TRBJ1-3; D not resolved. Germline CDR1 and CDR2: MNHNY and SVGAGI (reference sequence). The V end was cut by 8 bases, the J end by 0 bases, with 17 bases between. This CDR3 contains 16 residues. The CDR3 sequence is CASGTAADSSGNTIYF. DNA of the CDR3: TGTGCCAGCGGAACGGCGGCGGATAGCTCTGGAAACACCATATATTTT.

The chain combines TRBV5-1 with TRBJ2-5; D gene unclear. Trimming cost V 2 bases and J 5 bases, with 10 bases left between them. CDR3 length equals 13 residues. CDR1 and CDR2 (germline): SGHRS, YFSETQ. CDR3 in DNA: TGCGCCAGCAGCTTTCCCGGTTCCGAGACCCAGTACTTC. Translated, it gives CASSFPGSETQYF.

This chain uses TRBV9 with TRBJ1-1, with 7 bases that match TRBD1. This CDR3 region has 14 residues. V shed 0 bases and J 11 bases; nucleotides not matched to a gene: 10. Germline V lookup: CDR1 SGDLS, CDR2 YYNGEE. CDR3 sequence: CASSVGRGAASAFF. CDR3 coding DNA: TGTGCCAGCAGCGTAGGCAGGGGGGCAGCTTCGGCTTTCTTT.

The chain recombines TRBV11-2 with TRBJ2-7; the D is unclear. The V end lost 0 bases, the J end lost 9 bases, and 12 bases lay between the germline ends. The V gene's germline CDR1 is SGHAT and CDR2 FQNNGV. CDR3 length: 13 residues. CDR3 in amino acids: CASSLDRQAGQYF. As DNA, the CDR3 is TGTGCCAGCAGCTTAGATAGACAAGCTGGGCAGTACTTC.

The rearrangement uses TRBV5-1 and TRBJ1-3; 10 bases are a match to TRBD1. The CDR3 runs to 16 residues. The germline V gene has CDR1 SGHRS and CDR2 YFSETQ. Trimming took 0 bases from V and 0 from J; bases not matched to a gene: 0. Here the CDR3 DNA reads TGCGCCAGCAGCTTGGGGACAGGGGGCTCTGGAAACACCATATATTTT. It yields the protein CASSLGTGGSGNTIYF.

This clone was seen a single time. The chain is built from TRBV4-1 and TRBJ2-5; D is ambiguous. This CDR3 has 13 residues. The V gene lost 1 base and the J gene lost 4 bases, with 7 bases spanning the gap. Looked up from germline, CDR1 is MGHRA and CDR2 is YSYEKL. The CDR3 DNA follows: TGCGCCAGCAGCCAAGTAGTTGGAGAGACCCAGTACTTC. Its translation is CASSQVVGETQYF.

The CDR3 sequence is CASEDRAREQYF. The CDR3 nucleotides read TGTGCCAGCGAAGACAGGGCAAGGGAGCAGTACTTC. V usage is TRBV6-1 and J usage is TRBJ2-7; 7 nucleotides align to TRBD1. CDR1 is MNHNS, CDR2 SASEGT, per germline. The V segment lost 8 bases and the J segment 7 bases; nucleotides outside the gene matches: 8. The CDR3 is 12 residues long.

V is TRBV30 and J is TRBJ2-7; 7 bases agree with TRBD1. V lost 3 bases to trimming and J lost 9 bases; unmatched junction nucleotides: 8. The CDR3 extends over 12 amino acids. CDR1 GTSNPN and CDR2 SVGIG come from the germline V gene (reference sequence). CDR3 nucleotides: TGTGCCTGGAGAGGGACAGAAGGAGGGCAGTACTTC. It translates to CAWRGTEGGQYF.

The rearrangement uses TRBV6-1 and TRBJ1-5; TRBD1 matches 8 bases. Germline V CDR1 and CDR2: MNHNS, SASEGT. V shed 8 bases and J 1 base; nucleotides not matched to a gene: 7. The CDR3 spans 15 residues. The CDR3 coding sequence is TGTGCCAGCTCCGACAGGGGACTCAGCAATCAGCCCCAGCATTTT. It is translated as CASSDRGLSNQPQHF.

V and J are TRBV11-2 and TRBJ1-6; tentatively, D is TRBD1 (5 bases). This CDR3 spans 15 amino acids. The germline V and J ends were trimmed by 6 bases and 6 bases, with 15 bases remaining between them. The germline V gene encodes CDR1 SGHAT and CDR2 FQNNGV. CDR3 region: CASSPDSVLNSPLHF. The CDR3 DNA is TGTGCCAGCAGTCCAGACAGTGTCCTTAATTCACCCCTCCACTTT.

The V and J genes are TRBV18 and TRBJ2-7; D is possibly TRBD2 (5 bases). The CDR3 consists of 14 residues. Trimming removed 5 bases from V and 5 bases from J, with 16 bases in between. Germline CDR1 is KGHSH and CDR2 is LQKENI. As DNA, the CDR3 is TGTGCCAGCTCAGCCGCCTCCCTTAGCGACGAGCAGTACTTC. This translates into CASSAASLSDEQYF.

This chain connects TRBV12-2 to TRBJ1-5. TRBV12-2 is shown as a pseudogene. This CDR3 has 15 residues. CDR3 region: CASRPKNPGGQPQHF. CDR3 sequence (DNA): TGTGCAAGTCGCCCTAAAAACCCCGGGGGTCAGCCCCAGCATTTT.

Here the CDR3 reads CASTGTGYDQPQHF. For the CDR3, the DNA is TGTGCCAGCACCGGGACAGGGTACGATCAGCCCCAGCATTTT. V is TRBV28 and J is TRBJ1-5, with TRBD1 identical over 9 bases. The CDR3 consists of 14 residues. V gave up 7 bases and J gave up 5 bases; unmatched junction bases: 6. Germline CDR1 MDHEN, CDR2 SYDVKM.

The chain joins TRBV5-1 to TRBJ2-5; D not certain. Germline values: CDR1 SGHRS, CDR2 YFSETQ. The CDR3 is 14 residues long. The germline V and J ends were trimmed by 0 bases and 4 bases, with 10 bases remaining between them. This CDR3 reads CASSLVSPRETQYF. The CDR3 coding sequence is TGCGCCAGCAGCTTGGTGTCCCCTAGAGAGACCCAGTACTTC.

V and J are TRBV28 and TRBJ2-3; D not certain. The CDR3 runs 13 residues. Germline V gene sequence: CDR1 MDHEN, CDR2 SYDVKM. Trimming removed 6 bases at V and 6 bases at J, with 13 bases between. CDR3 DNA sequence: TGTGCCAGCAGAGCTCCTTCCCCGGATACGCAGTATTTT. Residues: CASRAPSPDTQYF.

CDR3: CSAASGRGVEQFF. CDR3 DNA: TGCAGCGCAGCTAGCGGGAGGGGGGTTGAGCAGTTCTTC. The chain employs TRBV29-1 and TRBJ2-1, with 12 bases identical to TRBD2. The CDR3 is made up of 13 amino acids. The germline V gene encodes CDR1 SQVTM and CDR2 ANQGSEA. Unmatched junction bases numbered 7, after V lost 7 bases and J lost 9 bases.

The rearrangement joins TRBV6-6 to TRBJ2-1; D ambiguous. Germline assignment: CDR1 MNHNY and CDR2 SVGAGI (reference sequence). This CDR3 comprises 12 residues. Trimming removed 8 bases at V and 7 bases at J, with 12 bases between. CDR3 protein: CASSYARNEQFF. CDR3 nucleotide sequence: TGTGCCAGCTCATACGCGCGTAATGAGCAGTTCTTC.